The 24 T cell receptor beta chains given below trace back to one sample, sequenced in a study of blood T cell repertoires in COVID-19. Produced via immunoSEQ multiplex PCR; TCRdb's table is partial and in-frame only. The sample gives 150,000 or so clones, roughly 80% of which show up once; around 5% is in the top ten. The sample was peripheral blood. All receptors derive from a woman aged 65 to 85 with COVID-19, enrolled during active disease.

In this sample, this clone turned up a few times. The V gene is TRBV5-1, the J gene TRBJ2-5; D is perhaps TRBD2 (5 bases). The length of the CDR3 is 15 residues. From germline, CDR1 is SGHRS and CDR2 YFSETQ. Trimming left V 4 bases short and J 5 bases short, with 18 bases between. CDR3 in amino acids: CASSPRSGMRETQYF. CDR3 nucleotides: TGCGCCAGCAGCCCCCGTTCGGGGATGAGGGAGACCCAGTACTTC.

CDR3 in amino acids: CASSQQAGYNSPLHF. The CDR3 DNA reads as TGCGCCAGCAGCCAGCAAGCGGGGTATAATTCACCCCTCCACTTT. The J gene is TRBJ1-6, the V gene TRBV4-1; D not certain. From germline, CDR1 is MGHRA and CDR2 YSYEKL. The CDR3 is 15 amino acids. With 3 bases removed from V and 4 bases from J, the gap between germline ends came to 10 bases.

The chain joins TRBV6-5 to TRBJ1-2; D perhaps matches TRBD1 (6 bases). The V gene's germline CDR1 is MNHEY and CDR2 SVGAGI. Trimming removed 3 bases from V and 3 bases from J, with 17 bases in between. The CDR3 spans 16 residues. This CDR3 reads CASSYSGQPFDYGYTF. The CDR3, as DNA: TGTGCCAGCAGTTATTCCGGACAGCCCTTTGACTATGGCTACACCTTC.

This chain links TRBV10-3 with TRBJ1-5, with 7 positions matching TRBD1. Looked up from germline, CDR1 is ENHRY and CDR2 is SYGVKD. J lost 6 bases, V lost 0 bases, and 2 bases had no gene match. This CDR3 has 14 amino acids. CDR3 region: CAISESQGVQPQHF. The CDR3 coding sequence is TGTGCCATCAGTGAGTCGCAGGGGGTTCAGCCCCAGCATTTT.

This chain joins TRBV3-1 (or the pseudogene TRBV3-2) and TRBJ2-7; TRBD1 matches at 11 bases. The germline gives CDR1 LGHDT, CDR2 YNNKEL (reference sequence). The V segment lost 1 base and the J segment 3 bases; nucleotides outside the gene matches: 5. The CDR3 covers 16 residues. CDR3 sequence reads: CASSQAGTGGFYEQYF. In DNA, the CDR3 is TGTGCCAGCAGCCAAGCCGGGACAGGGGGATTCTACGAGCAGTACTTC.

The rearrangement uses TRBV6-5 and TRBJ1-6, with D unresolved. The germline V gene has CDR1 MNHEY and CDR2 SVGAGI. The CDR3 sequence is 12 residues long. The V and J ends lost 4 bases and 9 bases respectively, with 7 bases between them. CDR3 sequence: CASSSRGSPLHF. For the CDR3, the DNA is TGTGCCAGCAGTTCTCGAGGTTCACCCCTCCACTTT.

Here the CDR3 DNA reads TGCGCCAGCAGCTGGCGGGGGGGGACAGATACGCAGTATTTT. Residues: CASSWRGGTDTQYF. This chain uses TRBV5-1 with TRBJ2-3, with 9 bases lining up with TRBD2. The CDR3 length is 14 residues. The germline V gene encodes CDR1 SGHRS and CDR2 YFSETQ. V was clipped by 3 bases and J by 3 bases; unmatched bases: 2. Filled out from reference TRBV5-1 and TRBJ2-3, the complete variable domain reads KAGVTQTPRYLIKTRGQQVTLSCSPISGHRSVSWYQQTPGQGLQFLFEYFSETQRNKGNFPGRFSGRQFSNSRSEMNVSTLELGDSALYLCASSWRGGTDTQYFGPGTRLTVL.

The rearrangement uses TRBV2 and TRBJ1-3, with D maybe TRBD1 (5 bases). In germline, CDR1 is SNHLY, CDR2 FYNNEI. This CDR3 region has 15 residues. The ends were cut back, 7 bases at V and 4 bases at J, with 17 bases in the middle. The chain's CDR3 is CASMKGRTPGNTIYF. For the CDR3, the DNA is TGTGCCAGCATGAAGGGAAGGACACCGGGAAACACCATATATTTT.

The J gene is TRBJ2-1, the V gene TRBV14, with TRBD1 matching over 7 bases. V lost 0 bases and J lost 5; bases outside the gene matches: 1. The CDR3 loop spans 14 amino acids. Germline V CDR1 and CDR2: SGHDN, FVKESK. In DNA, the CDR3 is TGTGCCAGCAGCCAAGAGGGACAGCACAATGAGCAGTTCTTC. Translating it yields CASSQEGQHNEQFF.

The V gene is TRBV15, the J gene TRBJ1-4; maybe TRBD1 (5 bases). This CDR3 comprises 17 residues. Trimming took 1 base from V and 3 from J, leaving 15 bases between them. Germline CDR1 LNHNV, CDR2 YYDKDF (reference sequence). The CDR3 region is CATSRAGLGAPNEKLFF. The CDR3, as DNA: TGTGCCACCAGCAGAGCCGGTTTAGGGGCACCTAATGAAAAACTGTTTTTT.

V is TRBV4-3 and J is TRBJ2-3, with D possibly matching TRBD1 (5 bases). CDR1 is LGHNA and CDR2 is YSLEER in the germline V gene. Between the trimmed V and J ends, which lost 0 bases and 7 bases, there was a span of 29 bases. The CDR3 contains 20 residues. CDR3 bases: TGCGCCAGCAGCCAAGATCTCGAGCCTACACTAAACTATAGGGGTTATACGCAGTATTTT. Translated: CASSQDLEPTLNYRGYTQYF.

The gene calls are TRBV3-1 (or the pseudogene TRBV3-2) and TRBJ2-3; 9 positions match TRBD1. This CDR3 has 13 residues. After removal of 5 bases from V and 5 bases from J, the junction contained 2 bases not matched to a gene. From germline, CDR1 is LGHDT and CDR2 YNNKEL (reference sequence). In nucleotides, the CDR3 is TGTGCCAGCAGCGACAGGGGGGTAGATACGCAGTATTTT. This gives the protein CASSDRGVDTQYF.

This clone was picked up a small number of times. Within the sample, other DNA sequences also encode this same CDR3. The chain uses TRBV29-1 and TRBJ1-5, with 8 nucleotides matching TRBD1. The CDR3 is made up of 13 amino acids. The germline V gene has CDR1 SQVTM and CDR2 ANQGSEA. The V and J ends lost 4 bases and 7 bases, in that order; junction bases with no gene match: 6. This CDR3 reads CSVGGQGGQPQHF. The CDR3 DNA is TGCAGCGTTGGAGGACAGGGAGGCCAGCCCCAGCATTTT.

The CDR3: CASSKGSRDRVNTGELFF. CDR3 DNA sequence: TGTGCCAGCAGCAAAGGTAGCAGGGACAGGGTTAACACCGGGGAGCTGTTTTTT. The chain recombines TRBV21-1 with TRBJ2-2; no check of the table's D call, TRBD1, against the DNA was made. TRBV21-1 is marked as a pseudogene. CDR3 length equals 18 residues.

This chain connects TRBV28 to TRBJ1-2; possible D gene TRBD1, 5 bases. The CDR3 runs to 13 residues. The germline V gene has CDR1 MDHEN and CDR2 SYDVKM. V was trimmed by 8 bases and J by 8 bases, leaving 18 bases between them. As DNA, the CDR3 is TGTGCCAGCGGCGGCGGGGGGGTGGGGGGCTACACCTTC. Encoded protein: CASGGGGVGGYTF.

This chain uses TRBV5-4 with TRBJ2-1; 10 nucleotides align to TRBD1. The ends lost 0 bases at V and 7 bases at J; junction bases unmatched: 7. The CDR3 has 16 amino acids. The germline gives CDR1 SGHNT, CDR2 YYREEE (reference sequence). The CDR3 nucleotides read TGTGCCAGCAGCTTGGCCTGGACAGGGGGTCGAAATGAGCAGTTCTTC. Protein sequence: CASSLAWTGGRNEQFF.

The chain uses TRBV20-1 and TRBJ1-2, with 7 bases lining up with TRBD1. Germline loops: CDR1 DFQATT, CDR2 SNEGSKA (reference sequence). This CDR3 comprises 15 residues. The V gene end was trimmed by 3 bases and the J gene end by 2 bases; junction bases not matched to a gene: 9. The CDR3 is CSASRDSSNNYGYTF. The CDR3 bases are TGCAGTGCTAGTCGGGACAGCTCAAACAACTATGGCTACACCTTC.

This rearrangement joins TRBV5-1 to TRBJ1-2, with 9 positions matching TRBD1. The CDR3 is made up of 17 amino acids. Losses at the gene ends were 4 bases for V and 2 bases for J; bases not matched to a gene: 12. Germline V gives CDR1 SGHRS, CDR2 YFSETQ. CDR3 in DNA: TGCGCCAGCAGCCCCTCCGGGACAGGGCGGATCAACTATGGCTACACCTTC. It translates to CASSPSGTGRINYGYTF.

This chain uses TRBV2 with TRBJ2-7; perhaps TRBD2 as D (5 bases). Germline V gene lookup returns CDR1 SNHLY and CDR2 FYNNEI. This CDR3 has 12 amino acids. CDR3 loop: CASAAGISEQYF. The CDR3 coding sequence is TGTGCTTCAGCGGCCGGGATCTCCGAGCAGTACTTC.

This CDR3 reads CASSPGTVADLYGYTF. The CDR3 DNA follows: TGTGCCAGCAGTCCCGGGACAGTGGCCGACCTCTATGGCTACACCTTC. V is TRBV2 and J is TRBJ1-2; TRBD1 agrees at 7 bases. CDR1 SNHLY and CDR2 FYNNEI come from the germline V gene. This CDR3 is 16 amino acids long. Trimming at V came to 5 bases and at J to 4 bases, leaving 13 bases not matched to a gene.

The V call is TRBV28, the J call TRBJ1-6; the D gene is possibly TRBD1 (5 bases). Germline V lookup: CDR1 MDHEN, CDR2 SYDVKM. The CDR3 length is 12 residues. V was clipped by 5 bases and J by 9 bases, with 8 bases between them. CDR3 protein: CASSAQGSPLHF. Here the CDR3 DNA reads TGTGCCAGCAGTGCCCAGGGTTCACCCCTCCACTTT.

This clone was detected only once. The chain joins TRBV5-5 to TRBJ2-1; 10 nucleotides match TRBD2. With V trimmed by 0 bases and J by 8 bases, 5 bases remained unmatched. This CDR3 spans 15 amino acids. Looked up from germline, CDR1 is SGHKS and CDR2 is YYEKEE (reference sequence). CDR3 in amino acids: CASSLALAGVYEQFF. DNA of the CDR3: TGTGCCAGCAGCTTGGCGCTAGCGGGGGTTTATGAGCAGTTCTTC. The variable domain in full, completed from reference TRBV5-5 and TRBJ2-1, reads DAGVTQSPTHLIKTRGQQVTLRCSPISGHKSVSWYQQVLGQGPQFIFQYYEKEERGRGNFPDRFSARQFPNYSSELNVNALLLGDSALYLCASSLALAGVYEQFFGPGTRLTVL.

The CDR3 DNA sequence: TGTGCCAGCAACCCCTCGGGGGGAGAGACCCAGTACTTC. This gives the protein CASNPSGGETQYF. V and J are TRBV5-5 and TRBJ2-5, with 7 bases that match TRBD2. This CDR3 region has 13 residues. The germline V gene encodes CDR1 SGHKS and CDR2 YYEKEE (reference sequence). The trim removed 6 bases at V and 4 bases at J, leaving 6 bases unmatched.

V gene TRBV9 combines with J gene TRBJ2-7, with D perhaps matching TRBD1 (6 bases). The CDR3 extends over 13 amino acids. Germline CDR1 and CDR2: SGDLS and YYNGEE. The V gene lost 4 bases and the J gene lost 7 bases, with 15 bases spanning the gap. DNA for the CDR3: TGTGCCAGCAGCTTGAACAGGGTGGGTGAGCAGTACTTC. It is translated as CASSLNRVGEQYF.